The sequence of this TCR beta chain was determined in a study of shared clonotypes between healthy human individuals. Study at large: CD4 naive cells filled three plates per donor, CD4 memory three, CD8 naive two and CD8 memory one.

The ends were cut back, 7 bases at V and 6 bases at J, with 17 bases in the middle. The CDR3 runs to 14 residues. Per the germline V gene, CDR1 is LNHDA and CDR2 is SQIVND (reference sequence). This table comes from immunoSEQ multiplex PCR, and its TCRdb copy is limited to in-frame clones, with some not included. This table has some 350,000 clones, around two thirds appearing once. The rearrangement links TRBV19 to TRBJ2-3, with TRBD1 as a possible D gene (6 bases). The TCR comes from a man in his thirties or forties in good health. Source material: memory CD4+ T cells sorted from blood. As for subset: CD45RA-negative fraction. The DNA of the CDR3 is TGTGCCAGTAAACAGACAGGCTCCACCGATACGCAGTATTTT. It yields the protein CASKQTGSTDTQYF.